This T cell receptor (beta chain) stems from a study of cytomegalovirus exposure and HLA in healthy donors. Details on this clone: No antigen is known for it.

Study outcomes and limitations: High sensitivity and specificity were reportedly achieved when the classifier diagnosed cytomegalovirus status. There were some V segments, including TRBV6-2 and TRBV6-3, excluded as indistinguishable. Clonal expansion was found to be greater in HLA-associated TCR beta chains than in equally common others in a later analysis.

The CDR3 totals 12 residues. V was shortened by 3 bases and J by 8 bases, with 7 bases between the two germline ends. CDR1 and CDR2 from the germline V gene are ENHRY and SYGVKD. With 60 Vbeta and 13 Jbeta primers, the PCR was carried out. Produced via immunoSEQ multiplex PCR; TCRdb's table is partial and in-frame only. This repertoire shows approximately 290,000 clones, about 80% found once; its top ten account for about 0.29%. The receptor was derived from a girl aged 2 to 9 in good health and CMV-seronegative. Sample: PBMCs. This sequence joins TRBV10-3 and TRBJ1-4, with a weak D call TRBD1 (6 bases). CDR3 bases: TGTGCCATCAGTGACACAGGGGAAAAACTGTTTTTT. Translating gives CAISDTGEKLFF.